A single sample gave rise to the 23 T cell receptor beta chains below, sequenced in a study of T cells in Graves' hyperthyroidism and ophthalmopathy. TCR beta CDR3 regions were amplified from RNA transcripts. The study used the HTBI primer set for a first-round RT-PCR of the TCR CDR3. MiXCR was run by TCRdb on the multiplex PCR reads, yielding one entry per CDR3 protein. The data contain about 400,000 distinct CDR3 sequences, 14% to 15% of them singletons. The sequencing sample was made of blood. These TCRs come from a woman in her thirties with Graves' hyperthyroidism.

This clonotype has a handful of counts. This chain joins TRBV3-1 and TRBJ1-5; D gene ambiguous. This CDR3 contains 15 residues. V was shortened by 3 bases and J by 1 base, with 10 bases between the two germline ends. Per the germline V gene, CDR1 is LGHDT and CDR2 is YNNKEL (reference sequence). DNA for the CDR3: TGTGCCAGCAGCCATCGAGGGTTGAGCAATCAGCCCCAGCATTTT. Translated: CASSHRGLSNQPQHF.

The chain links TRBV15 to TRBJ2-3; 8 nucleotides line up with TRBD2. The CDR3 spans 13 residues. V was clipped by 5 bases and J by 4 bases; unmatched bases: 2. Germline lookup yields CDR1 LNHNV and CDR2 YYDKDF (reference sequence). The CDR3: CATSPGGADTQYF. The CDR3 DNA sequence: TGTGCCACCAGCCCGGGAGGGGCAGATACGCAGTATTTT. Full variable domain (outside the CDR3, taken from reference TRBV15 and TRBJ2-3): DAMVIQNPRYQVTQFGKPVTLSCSQTLNHNVMYWYQQKSSQAPKLLFHYYDKDFNNEADTPDNFQSRRPNTSFCFLDIRSPGLGDTAMYLCATSPGGADTQYFGPGTRLTVL.

This clonotype has just a few counts. This chain connects TRBV29-1 to TRBJ2-7; TRBD1 is a possible D gene (5 bases). Trimming left V 6 bases short and J 3 bases short, with 18 bases between. CDR1 is SQVTM and CDR2 is ANQGSEA in the germline V gene. The CDR3 length is 14 residues. The CDR3 bases are TGCAGCGTCGGTCCAGGGTCGGGTGGCTACGAGCAGTACTTC. It codes for CSVGPGSGGYEQYF.

The J gene is TRBJ2-1, the V gene TRBV6-5; D is possibly TRBD1 or TRBD2 (5 bases each). Per germline, CDR1 MNHEY and CDR2 SVGAGI. The CDR3 runs 14 residues. V was cut by 2 bases and J by 5 bases, with 10 bases left in between. CDR3 residues: CASSYRDGNNEQFF. In nucleotides, the CDR3 is TGTGCCAGCAGTTACCGGGACGGGAACAATGAGCAGTTCTTC.

This clonotype appeared a few times. The rearrangement uses TRBV12-3 or TRBV12-4 and TRBJ1-1; D is possibly TRBD1 (5 bases). Trimming shortened V by 4 bases and J by 1 base, and 10 bases separated the two germline ends. The CDR3 is 14 residues long. CDR3 amino acids: CASSWSGQNTEAFF. The CDR3 bases are TGTGCCAGCAGTTGGTCAGGACAGAACACTGAAGCTTTCTTT.

The CDR3 protein is CASSSTAGSGNTIYF. The CDR3 DNA is TGTGCCAGCAGTTCGACAGCCGGCTCTGGAAACACCATATATTTT. The J gene is TRBJ1-3, the V gene TRBV6-5, with D possibly being TRBD1 (5 bases). The V end was cut by 4 bases, the J end by 0 bases, with 10 bases between. CDR3 length: 15 amino acids. CDR1 is MNHEY, CDR2 SVGAGI, per germline.

Concerning this clonotype itself: This could be a read error, since a much larger clone is one nucleotide away. The CDR3 protein is CAIAAGTVVKLFF. The CDR3, as DNA: TGTGCCATCGCGGCAGGGACAGTTGTAAAACTGTTTTTT. The chain joins TRBV2 to TRBJ1-4; 7 bases agree with TRBD1. V was clipped by 10 bases and J by 10 bases; unmatched bases: 12. CDR1 SNHLY and CDR2 FYNNEI come from the germline V gene. The CDR3 runs to 13 residues.

This clonotype showed up just a few times. V and J are TRBV2 and TRBJ2-3, with TRBD2 matching over 13 bases. The CDR3 contains 15 residues. Germline values: CDR1 SNHLY, CDR2 FYNNEI. V dropped 6 bases and J dropped 6; count of bases not matched to a gene: 6. CDR3 sequence reads: CASRRTSGRTDTQYF. In DNA form, the CDR3 reads TGTGCCAGCAGGCGGACTAGCGGGAGAACGGATACGCAGTATTTT.

This clonotype was recorded at least ten times. This chain links TRBV30 with TRBJ2-5; the match to TRBD2 covers 10 bases. The germline V gene encodes CDR1 GTSNPN and CDR2 SVGIG (reference sequence). The trim removed 1 base at V and 4 bases at J, leaving 12 bases unmatched. The CDR3 loop spans 17 amino acids. In nucleotides, the CDR3 is TGTGCCTGGAGTGATGAGGCTAGCGGGAGTGTAGGAGAGACCCAGTACTTC. This translates into CAWSDEASGSVGETQYF.

This clonotype was counted ten times or more. The rearrangement uses TRBV2 and TRBJ2-1; 7 bases are shared with TRBD2. Per the germline V gene, CDR1 is SNHLY and CDR2 is FYNNEI. Germline trimming cut 7 bases from V and 3 bases from J; bases unmatched to any gene: 6. The CDR3 loop spans 14 amino acids. CDR3 sequence (DNA): TGTGCCAGCACCAGGGAGGGCAGCTACAATGAGCAGTTCTTC. Its translation is CASTREGSYNEQFF. Full variable domain (missing parts from reference TRBV2 and TRBJ2-1): EPEVTQTPSHQVTQMGQEVILRCVPISNHLYFYWYRQILGQKVEFLVSFYNNEISEKSEIFDDQFSVERPDGSNFTLKIRSTKLEDSAMYFCASTREGSYNEQFFGPGTRLTVL.

This clonotype has at least ten counts. The chain links TRBV11-2 to TRBJ1-4; D remains ambiguous. The CDR3 has 13 amino acids. Germline V gene lookup returns CDR1 SGHAT and CDR2 FQNNGV. Trimming took 5 bases from V and 6 from J, leaving 10 bases between them. CDR3 amino acids: CASSPGAHEKLFF. CDR3 DNA sequence: TGTGCCAGCAGCCCAGGCGCTCATGAAAAACTGTTTTTT.

This clonotype was seen only a few times. The rearrangement joins TRBV5-6 to TRBJ2-2; D is ambiguous. CDR1 SGHDT and CDR2 YYEEEE come from the germline V gene. The V and J ends lost 1 base and 3 bases respectively, with 13 bases between them. The CDR3 extends over 16 amino acids. Written as DNA, the CDR3 is TGTGCCAGCAGCTTGTGGGGAACGGGCGACACCGGGGAGCTGTTTTTT. It is translated as CASSLWGTGDTGELFF.

This clonotype showed up just a few times. The chain is built from TRBV24-1 and TRBJ2-3; D is possibly TRBD1 (7 bases). The CDR3 is 19 residues long. The germline V gene encodes CDR1 KGHDR and CDR2 SFDVKD. Deletions cut 3 bases from V and 0 bases from J, with 21 bases between. The CDR3 protein is CATSDRQGGGEASTDTQYF. CDR3 DNA sequence: TGTGCCACCAGTGATCGCCAGGGGGGCGGAGAAGCTAGCACAGATACGCAGTATTTT.

This clonotype was picked up many times. The CDR3 region has the DNA TGTGCCAGCAGTTTATTGGGGGGATGGGGGTCACCCCTCCACTTT. Translating gives CASSLLGGWGSPLHF. The chain uses TRBV28 and TRBJ1-6; D might be TRBD1 (5 bases). Germline V CDR1 and CDR2: MDHEN, SYDVKM. Trimming left V 1 base short and J 10 bases short, with 14 bases between. CDR3 size: 15 residues.

Regarding this clonotype: A much larger clone differs from this one at a single base, so this may be a read error. V gene TRBV5-5 combines with J gene TRBJ1-1; 10 bases are a match to TRBD1. The CDR3 length is 17 residues. V trimming: 4 bases; J trimming: 3 bases; junction bases outside the gene matches: 12. Germline CDR1 SGHKS, CDR2 YYEKEE (reference sequence). As DNA, the CDR3 is TGTGCCAGCAGCCCCACCGGGACAGGGGCGAAGCACACTGAAGCTTTCTTT. This codes for CASSPTGTGAKHTEAFF.

This clonotype was recorded many times. The chain uses TRBV7-2 and TRBJ1-2, with a tentative D call TRBD1 (5 bases). The CDR3 contains 15 residues. V lost 0 bases to trimming and J lost 4 bases, with 12 bases between them. Per the germline V gene, CDR1 is SGHTA and CDR2 is FQGNSA. CDR3 sequence reads: CASSLAGTGLYGYTF. CDR3 sequence (DNA): TGTGCCAGCAGCTTAGCGGGCACAGGCCTCTATGGCTACACCTTC.

This clonotype has at least ten counts. The chain combines TRBV19 with TRBJ1-5, with D maybe TRBD1 (6 bases). Germline V gene sequence: CDR1 LNHDA, CDR2 SQIVND (reference sequence). The CDR3 covers 15 residues. The V end was cut by 5 bases, the J end by 1 base, with 12 bases between. CDR3 DNA: TGTGCCAGTAGTCTCCGGGACACAAGCAATCAGCCCCAGCATTTT. It yields the protein CASSLRDTSNQPQHF.

This clonotype was seen a handful of times. The chain carries TRBV7-6 and TRBJ2-1; 8 nucleotides match TRBD2. V gave up 1 base and J gave up 1 base; unmatched junction bases: 6. Germline V CDR1 and CDR2: SGHVS, FNYEAQ. The CDR3 runs 17 residues. The CDR3 loop is CASSLGASGYSYNEQFF. The CDR3 bases are TGTGCCAGCAGCTTAGGGGCTAGCGGGTATTCCTACAATGAGCAGTTCTTC.

This clonotype appeared a few times. In DNA, the CDR3 is TGTGCCAGCAGTCTCGGGGGACAGGGGCATGATAATTCACCCCTCCACTTT. This encodes CASSLGGQGHDNSPLHF. This sequence joins TRBV28 and TRBJ1-6; 10 nucleotides line up with TRBD1. Germline CDR1 and CDR2: MDHEN and SYDVKM. The CDR3 covers 17 residues. V lost 5 bases, J lost 5 bases, and 9 bases stayed unmatched. The full variable domain, with the rest looked up from reference TRBV28 and TRBJ1-6, is DVKVTQSSRYLVKRTGEKVFLECVQDMDHENMFWYRQDPGLGLRLIYFSYDVKMKEKGDIPEGYSVSREKKERFSLILESASTNQTSMYLCASSLGGQGHDNSPLHFGNGTRLTVT.

This clonotype was found a few times. The chain carries TRBV27 and TRBJ2-1, with 9 bases that match TRBD2. Germline V lookup: CDR1 MNHEY, CDR2 SMNVEV (reference sequence). Losses at the gene ends were 2 bases for V and 6 bases for J; bases not matched to a gene: 8. CDR3 length: 16 residues. CDR3 in amino acids: CASSLVRAGGSNEQFF. The CDR3 DNA reads TGTGCCAGCAGTTTAGTCAGGGCGGGAGGGTCCAATGAGCAGTTCTTC.

This clonotype has more than one count but fewer than ten. The CDR3 protein is CATSRVDGVMLYEQYF. Here the CDR3 DNA reads TGTGCCACCAGCAGAGTCGATGGGGTAATGTTATACGAGCAGTACTTC. This chain links TRBV15 with TRBJ2-7; no definite D call. The CDR3 is 16 residues long. With 1 base removed from V and 4 bases from J, the gap between germline ends came to 17 bases. Germline assignment: CDR1 LNHNV and CDR2 YYDKDF (reference sequence).

This clonotype was seen at least ten times. The rearrangement uses TRBV18 and TRBJ1-5; D call uncertain. V lost 3 bases to trimming and J lost 2 bases, with 20 bases between them. The CDR3 is made up of 18 amino acids. CDR1 and CDR2 from the germline V gene are KGHSH and LQKENI. DNA of the CDR3: TGTGCCAGCTCACCTCAAGGCGCCGGCCAGTCCCGCAATCAGCCCCAGCATTTT. The encoded protein is CASSPQGAGQSRNQPQHF.

Worth noting for this clonotype: A much larger clone differs by one base, so this may be a read error. V is TRBV24-1 and J is TRBJ1-1; no definite D call. The CDR3 has 12 residues. Germline CDR1 is KGHDR and CDR2 is SFDVKD. CDR3 protein: CATSGPNTVAFF. Here the CDR3 DNA reads TGTGCCACCAGTGGTCCGAACACTGTAGCTTTCTTT.